This T cell receptor beta chain originates from a study of identical twins (dated by TCRdb to between 2015 and 2016). About the investigation overall: To test whether fetal clonotypes persist, this study deep-sequenced TCR alpha and beta repertoires from monozygotic twins, from unrelated adults of various ages, and from cord blood. To rule out contamination, the twin experiments were replicated at different times with different library preparation protocols.

The method behind the library was 5' RACE. The instrument was an Illumina HiSeq 2000. Template switching added a universal primer binding site, and the final cDNA carried a unique molecular identifier that allowed TCR cDNA molecules to be counted accurately. First-strand cDNA for TCR alpha and beta chains was synthesized from specific primers in the conserved constant-segment region. Each cDNA library was double barcoded, with a SMART-Mk sample barcode plus Illumina barcodes, to control for contamination. TruSeq adapter sequences and Illumina sample barcodes were added in two successive PCR steps. TCR alpha and beta cDNA libraries were sequenced on the Illumina HiSeq platform with custom primers. From the authors' description of their analysis: Unique molecular identifiers were extracted from raw reads with MiGEC, and CDR3 positions were determined with MiXCR. Recombination models were inferred per individual with the repgenHMM and IGoR tools using an EM algorithm. The tcR package in R was used for shared clonotype analysis, with sharing normalized by the product of cloneset sizes. Out-of-frame nonproductive sequences were analyzed to study raw recombination free of thymic and clonal selection effects. TCRdb took the public reads, trimmed them with fastp at Q25, ran MiXCR for clone calling and kept in-frame beta chains. For every CDR3 protein sequence, its rows merge into one entry that carries the most common genes and DNA. TCRdb, rather than the study authors, made the V and J calls. The sample profile shows about 720,000 distinct CDR3 sequences; 15% to 20% of them were found once. The top ten clones comprise less than 15% of the sample.

From the germline V gene, CDR1 is ENHRY and CDR2 is SYGVKD. From cysteine to phenylalanine, the CDR3 is 18 amino acids long. The CDR3 DNA has 54 bases and is translated from base 1. Ends trimmed: V by 4 bases, J by 2 bases; bases unmatched to a gene: 7. Every donor was a healthy Caucasian. The twin cohort consisted of three pairs of female monozygotic twins, all aged roughly 18 to 29 years. RNA for TCR libraries was isolated from peripheral blood mononuclear cells. Study-wide findings and limitations: Out-of-frame TCR alpha sequences shared between twins showed an excess of low generation-probability sequences compared with coincidental sharing between unrelated individuals. Conclusions relied on cross-sectional statistical analysis, since the same donors could not be followed over many years. In monozygotic twins, out-of-frame TCR alpha sharing was systematically underestimated by recombination models, although the models agreed with sharing between unrelated individuals. A weaker excess of twin sharing was found in beta out-of-frame sequences because the signal-to-noise ratio was lowered by fewer shared sequences. Abundant cord blood beta clonotypes carried fewer insertions; young adult naive repertoires showed a weaker similar trend, while memory repertoires showed none. Zero-insertion analyses could be partly confounded by invariant T cells such as MAIT and iNKT, though diverse VJ usage argued against such confounding for most clonotypes.

Only a few counts were recorded for this clonotype. Its antigen is unknown. No clone much larger than this one lies a single base away; base qualities are absent. This sample also appeared in a second study, on T cells expressing NK-cell markers. The second study reports: In sorted CD3+CD56+NKG2C+, CD3+CD56+NKG2C- and CD3+CD56-NKG2C+ T-cell subsets from eight donors, TCR beta-chain repertoires were profiled. Of the eight sequenced donors, seven were found to be HCMV-seropositive and one was found to be HCMV-seronegative. In several experiments an anti-gammadeltaTCR antibody was added to restrict sorting to alphabetaTCR-expressing T cells. In more than 5 donors, the dominant CD3+CD56+NKG2C+ clonotypes ranked among the top 10 CD8+ clonotypes, making up about 1.0-7.0% of CD8+ T cells. Those dominant clonotypes were again the most abundant among CD3+CD56-NKG2C+ cells in a handful of donors, at about 25-65%. Whether the expanded NKG2C-expressing T cell clones were specific for HCMV antigens was left unclear. The eight sequenced donors were randomly selected healthy volunteers, three men and five women. HCMV serostatus was determined by detecting HCMV-specific IgG in serum with a commercial ELISA kit. Bulk peripheral blood T-cell repertoires were additionally sequenced from unsorted PBMC for about six donors. Reads were demultiplexed and grouped by UMI with MIGEC, and clonotypes were assembled and quantified with MiTCR. To remove erroneous sequences, TCR cDNA sequences were retained only when supported by two or more reads. The tcR package was used for downstream repertoire analysis, and clonotypes were matched across fractions by CDR3 nucleotide sequence plus V segment. Antigen specificity was annotated against VDJdb with VDJmatch, allowing one amino acid substitution in CDR3.

The receptor's source is a woman aged 18-29 years in good health. Sequencing was performed on PBMCs. This chain is built from TRBV10-3 and TRBJ2-2; 13 nucleotides in the junction match TRBD2. The CDR3 protein sequence reads: CAISVRTSGSQNTGELFF. The base sequence is TGTGCCATCAGTGTTAGGACTAGCGGGAGCCAAAACACCGGGGAGCTGTTTTTT.